This TCR beta chain emerged from a study of blood T cell repertoires in COVID-19. CDR1 and CDR2 from the germline V gene are MNHEY and SVGAGI. Trimming cost V 7 bases and J 4 bases, with 16 bases left between them. The CDR3 runs 15 residues. Sequencing used immunoSEQ multiplex PCR; TCRdb keeps in-frame clones, though not all of them. The data hold around 57,000 clones, with around nine tenths observed a single time. The sequencing input was peripheral blood. The chain employs TRBV6-5 and TRBJ1-4; D remains ambiguous. The receptor's source is a man between 45 and 60 years old with acute or convalescent COVID-19. The CDR3 spells CASNSPRDYNEKLFF. In DNA, the CDR3 is TGTGCCAGCAACTCTCCCCGGGATTATAATGAAAAACTGTTTTTT.